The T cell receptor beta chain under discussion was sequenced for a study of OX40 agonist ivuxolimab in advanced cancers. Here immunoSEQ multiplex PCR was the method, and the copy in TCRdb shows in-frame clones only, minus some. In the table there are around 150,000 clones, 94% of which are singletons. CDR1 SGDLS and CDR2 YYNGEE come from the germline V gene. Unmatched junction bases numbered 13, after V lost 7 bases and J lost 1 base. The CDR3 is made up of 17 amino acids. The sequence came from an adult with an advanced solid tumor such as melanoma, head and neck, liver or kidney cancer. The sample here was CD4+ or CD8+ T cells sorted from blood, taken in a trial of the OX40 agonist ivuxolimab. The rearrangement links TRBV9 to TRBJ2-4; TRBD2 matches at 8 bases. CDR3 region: CASSGGQSPRAKNIQYF. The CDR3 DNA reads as TGTGCCAGCTCGGGAGGGCAATCCCCGCGGGCCAAAAACATTCAGTACTTC.